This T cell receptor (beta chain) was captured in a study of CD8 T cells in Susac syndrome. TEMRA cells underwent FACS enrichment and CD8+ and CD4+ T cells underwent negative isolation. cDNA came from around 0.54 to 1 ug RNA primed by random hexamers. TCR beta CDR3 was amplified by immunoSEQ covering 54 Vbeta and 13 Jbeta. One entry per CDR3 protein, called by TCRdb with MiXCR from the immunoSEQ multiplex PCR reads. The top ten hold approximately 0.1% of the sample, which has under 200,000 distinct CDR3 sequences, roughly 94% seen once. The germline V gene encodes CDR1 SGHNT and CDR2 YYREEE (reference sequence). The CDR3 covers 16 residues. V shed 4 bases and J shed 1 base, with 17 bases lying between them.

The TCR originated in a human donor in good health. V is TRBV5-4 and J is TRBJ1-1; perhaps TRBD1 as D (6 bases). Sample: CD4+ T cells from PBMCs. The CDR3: CASSGNRVRGNTEAFF. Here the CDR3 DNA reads TGTGCCAGCAGCGGGAACAGGGTCCGGGGGAACACTGAAGCTTTCTTT.